The sample holds many counts of the clone carrying this T cell receptor (beta chain). Each CDR3 protein gets one entry after TCRdb re-called the RT-PCR reads with MiXCR. The sample yields 650,000 to 800,000 distinct CDR3 sequences, around 14% seen once. Trimming removed 4 bases from V and 5 bases from J; junction bases left unmatched: 6. Germline CDR1 is SGHRS and CDR2 is YFSETQ. This CDR3 comprises 14 residues. The sequence derives from a female donor in good health, serving as a healthy control. Input material: memory CD4+ T cells from blood. The rearrangement uses TRBV5-1 and TRBJ2-3, with 8 bases aligning to TRBD1. The CDR3 reads CASSEGQAIDTQYF. CDR3 coding DNA: TGCGCCAGCAGCGAGGGACAGGCTATAGATACGCAGTATTTT.